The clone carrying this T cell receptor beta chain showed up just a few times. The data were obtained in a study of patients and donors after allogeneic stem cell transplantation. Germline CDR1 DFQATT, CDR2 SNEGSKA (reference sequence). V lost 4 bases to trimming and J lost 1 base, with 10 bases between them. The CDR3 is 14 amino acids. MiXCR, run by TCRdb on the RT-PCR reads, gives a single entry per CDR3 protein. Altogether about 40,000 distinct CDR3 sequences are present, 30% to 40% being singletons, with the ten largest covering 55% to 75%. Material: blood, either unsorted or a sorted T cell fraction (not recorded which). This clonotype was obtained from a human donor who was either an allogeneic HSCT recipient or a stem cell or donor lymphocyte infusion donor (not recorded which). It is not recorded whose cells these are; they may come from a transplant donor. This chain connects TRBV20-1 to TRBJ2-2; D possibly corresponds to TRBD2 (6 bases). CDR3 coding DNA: TGCAGTGCTACGACGGGGGTGAACACCGGGGAGCTGTTTTTT. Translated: CSATTGVNTGELFF.